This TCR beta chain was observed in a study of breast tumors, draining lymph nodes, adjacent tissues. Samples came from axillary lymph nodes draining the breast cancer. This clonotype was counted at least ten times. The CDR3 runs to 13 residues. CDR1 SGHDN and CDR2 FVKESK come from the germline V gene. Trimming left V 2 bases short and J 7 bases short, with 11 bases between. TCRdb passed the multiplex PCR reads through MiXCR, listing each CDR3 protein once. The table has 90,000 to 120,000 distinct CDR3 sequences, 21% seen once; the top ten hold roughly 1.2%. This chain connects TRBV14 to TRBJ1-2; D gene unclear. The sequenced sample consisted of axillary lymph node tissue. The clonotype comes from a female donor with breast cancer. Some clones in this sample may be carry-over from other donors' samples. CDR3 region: CASSQSGPRGYTF. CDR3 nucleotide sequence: TGTGCCAGCAGCCAATCAGGTCCTCGTGGCTACACCTTC.